These T cell receptor beta chains were read from a single sample in a study of human thymus T cells. Repertoires were generated with immunoSEQ multiplex PCR, while TCRdb's copy carries only in-frame clones and drops some. The profile shows some 57,000 clones, 94% of them singletons. Sequenced sample: blood. These receptors all come from a boy less than two years old with a congenital heart defect but otherwise immunologically healthy. Each CDR3 is given with its conserved first and last residue. A D gene is named only where the DNA matches it firmly.

CDR3	DNA	V	J	D	length
CASSDSGRGLYEQYF	TGCGCCAGCAGCGATAGCGGGAGGGGATTATACGAGCAGTACTTC	TRBV5-1	TRBJ2-7	TRBD2	15
CASSLGHFENYGYTF	TGTGCCAGCAGTCTGGGACACTTCGAAAACTATGGCTACACCTTC	TRBV6-6	TRBJ1-2	-	15
CASSPGGVTKETQYF	TGTGCCAGCAGTCCGGGGGGCGTTACAAAAGAGACCCAGTACTTC	TRBV9	TRBJ2-5	-	15
CASSLAPTSGVYEQYF	TGTGCCAGCAGCTTAGCCCCCACTAGCGGGGTCTACGAGCAGTACTTC	TRBV7-2	TRBJ2-7	TRBD2	16
CASSLSLYNEQFF	TGTGCCAGCAGTTTATCCCTATACAATGAGCAGTTCTTC	TRBV27	TRBJ2-1	-	13
CAWSVREWGTQYF	TGTGCCTGGAGTGTACGAGAATGGGGGACCCAGTACTTC	TRBV30	TRBJ2-5	-	13
CASSEEGNQPQHF	TGTGCCAGCAGTGAGGAAGGGAATCAGCCCCAGCATTTT	TRBV6-1	TRBJ1-5	-	13
CASSETGLNTEAFF	TGTGCCAGCAGCGAGACAGGGTTGAACACTGAAGCTTTCTTT	TRBV11-2	TRBJ1-1	TRBD1	14
CASSLSKTAEAFF	TGTGCCAGCAGCTTGTCTAAAACCGCTGAAGCTTTCTTT	TRBV7-9	TRBJ1-1	-	13
CASSQDSGGEQFF	TGTGCCAGCAGCCAAGATTCGGGGGGTGAGCAGTTCTTC	TRBV4-2	TRBJ2-1	TRBD2	13
CASSLGGTGANVLTF	TGCGCCAGCAGCTTGGGGGGCACAGGGGCCAACGTCCTGACTTTC	TRBV5-1	TRBJ2-6	-	15